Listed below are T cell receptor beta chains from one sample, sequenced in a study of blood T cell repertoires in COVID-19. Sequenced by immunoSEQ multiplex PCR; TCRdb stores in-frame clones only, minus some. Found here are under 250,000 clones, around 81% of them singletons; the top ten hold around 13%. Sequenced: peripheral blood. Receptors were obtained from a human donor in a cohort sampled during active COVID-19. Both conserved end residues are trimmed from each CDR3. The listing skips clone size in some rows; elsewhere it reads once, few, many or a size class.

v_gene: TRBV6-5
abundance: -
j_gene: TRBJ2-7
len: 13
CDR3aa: ASRTTSGAFYEQY

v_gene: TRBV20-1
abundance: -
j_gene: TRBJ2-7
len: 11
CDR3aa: SASGLAGNEQY

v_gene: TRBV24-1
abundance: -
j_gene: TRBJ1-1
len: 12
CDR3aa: ATSDPGDPTEAF

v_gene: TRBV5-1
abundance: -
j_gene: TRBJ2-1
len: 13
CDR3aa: ASSDGASGYNEQF

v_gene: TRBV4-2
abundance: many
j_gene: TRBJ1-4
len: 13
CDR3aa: ASSSAGGSGEKLF

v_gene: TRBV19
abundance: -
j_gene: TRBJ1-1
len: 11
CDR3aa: ASVGGTYTEAF

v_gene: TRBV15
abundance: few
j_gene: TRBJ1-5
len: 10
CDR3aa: ATSRDLGVEH

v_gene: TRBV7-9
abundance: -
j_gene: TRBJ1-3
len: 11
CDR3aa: ASSLSSGNTIY

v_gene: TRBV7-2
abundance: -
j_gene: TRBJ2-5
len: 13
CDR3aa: ASSLNTGMGETQY

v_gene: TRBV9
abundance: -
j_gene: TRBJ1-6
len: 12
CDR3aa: ASSVTGENSPLH

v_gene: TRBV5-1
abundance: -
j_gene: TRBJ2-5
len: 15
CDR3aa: ASSLQVLAGDKETQY

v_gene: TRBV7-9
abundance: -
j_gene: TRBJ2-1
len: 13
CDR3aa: ASSRGLAGGPEQF

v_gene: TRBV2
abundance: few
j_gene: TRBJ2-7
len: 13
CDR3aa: ASSEYSGETYEQY

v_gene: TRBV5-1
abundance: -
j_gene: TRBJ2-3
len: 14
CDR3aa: ASSFGRAGGGDTQY

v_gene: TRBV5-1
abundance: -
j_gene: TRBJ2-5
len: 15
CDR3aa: ASSPPVGTGGGETQY

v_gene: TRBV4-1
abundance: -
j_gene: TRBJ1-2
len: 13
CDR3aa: ASSQPLALDYGYT

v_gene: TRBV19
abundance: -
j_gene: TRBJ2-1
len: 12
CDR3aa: ASSIPLMLNEQF

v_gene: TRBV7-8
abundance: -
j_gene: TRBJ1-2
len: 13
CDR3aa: ASSLADRVLFGYT

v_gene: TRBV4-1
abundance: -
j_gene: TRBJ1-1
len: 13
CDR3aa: ASSLNRDRVFEAF

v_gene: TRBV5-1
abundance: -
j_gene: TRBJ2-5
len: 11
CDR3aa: ASSPLAEETQY

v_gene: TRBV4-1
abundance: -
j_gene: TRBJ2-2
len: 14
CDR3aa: ASSLAGKPNTGELF

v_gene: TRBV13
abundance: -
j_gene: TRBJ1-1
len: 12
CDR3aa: ASSLGGDGIEAF

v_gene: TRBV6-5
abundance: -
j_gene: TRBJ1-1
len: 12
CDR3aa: ASSPLGGNTEAF

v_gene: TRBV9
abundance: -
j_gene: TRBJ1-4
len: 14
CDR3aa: ASSAQGGGTKEKLF

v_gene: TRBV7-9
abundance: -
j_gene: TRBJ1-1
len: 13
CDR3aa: ASSADRGGDTEAF

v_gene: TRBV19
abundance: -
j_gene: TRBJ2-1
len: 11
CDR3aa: SSGRAPNNEQF

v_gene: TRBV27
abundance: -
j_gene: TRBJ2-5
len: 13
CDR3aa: ASSSWTSGSETQY

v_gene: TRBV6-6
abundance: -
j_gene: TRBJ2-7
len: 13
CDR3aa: ASSNAGTGKYEQY

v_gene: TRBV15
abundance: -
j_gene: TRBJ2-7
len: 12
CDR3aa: ATSSGQGAEEQY

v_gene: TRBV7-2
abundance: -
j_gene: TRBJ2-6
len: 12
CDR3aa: ASSLAGGANVLT

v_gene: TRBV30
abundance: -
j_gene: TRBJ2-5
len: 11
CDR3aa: AWIAANEETQY

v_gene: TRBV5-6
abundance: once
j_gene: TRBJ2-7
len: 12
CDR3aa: ASSLGLASGEQY

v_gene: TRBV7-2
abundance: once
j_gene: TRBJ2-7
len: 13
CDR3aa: ASSPQTGNPYEQY

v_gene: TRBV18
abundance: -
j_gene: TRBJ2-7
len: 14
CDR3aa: ASSQNSGTGYYEQY

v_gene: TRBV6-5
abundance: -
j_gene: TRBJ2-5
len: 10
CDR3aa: ASSPAGWTQY

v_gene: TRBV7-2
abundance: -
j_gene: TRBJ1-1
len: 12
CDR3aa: ASSPSTGATEAF

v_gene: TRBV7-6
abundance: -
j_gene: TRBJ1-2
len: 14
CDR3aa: ASSIQDRDPHYGYT

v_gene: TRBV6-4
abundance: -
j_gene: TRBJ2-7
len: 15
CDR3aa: ASSDSGLRTGIDEQY

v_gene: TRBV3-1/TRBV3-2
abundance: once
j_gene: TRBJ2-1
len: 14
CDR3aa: ASTQVGAPSYNEQF

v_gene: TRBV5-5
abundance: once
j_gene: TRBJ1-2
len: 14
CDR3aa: ASSPDPGQGDYGYT

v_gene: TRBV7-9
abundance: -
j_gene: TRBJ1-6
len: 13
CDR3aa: ASSLQARYNSPLH

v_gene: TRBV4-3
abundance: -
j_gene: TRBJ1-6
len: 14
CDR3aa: ASSQEPGQLNSPLH

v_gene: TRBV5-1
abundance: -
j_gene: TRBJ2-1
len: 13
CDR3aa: ASRFLASGRDEQF

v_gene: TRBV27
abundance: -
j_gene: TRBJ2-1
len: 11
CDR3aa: ASSLQSDSEQF

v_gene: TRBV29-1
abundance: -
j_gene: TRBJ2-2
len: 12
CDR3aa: SVRRSGGTGELF

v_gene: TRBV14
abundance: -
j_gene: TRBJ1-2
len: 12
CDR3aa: ASSQVRGRDGYT

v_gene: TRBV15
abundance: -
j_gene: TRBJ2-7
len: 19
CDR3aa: ATSRDLRDRGGVGPADEQY

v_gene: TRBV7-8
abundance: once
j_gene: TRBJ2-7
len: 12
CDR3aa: ASSLGGGTYEQY

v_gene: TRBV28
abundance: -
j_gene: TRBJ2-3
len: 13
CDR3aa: ASTTGTGVTDTQY

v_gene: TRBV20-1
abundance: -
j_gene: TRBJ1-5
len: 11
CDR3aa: SASYRTIQPQH

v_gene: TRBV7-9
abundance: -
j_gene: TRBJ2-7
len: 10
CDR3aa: ASSLLVDEQY

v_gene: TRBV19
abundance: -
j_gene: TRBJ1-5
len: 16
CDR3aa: ASRPGTGVEVNNQPQH

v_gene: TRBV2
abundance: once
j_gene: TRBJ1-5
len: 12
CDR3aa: ASSVIGGNQPQH

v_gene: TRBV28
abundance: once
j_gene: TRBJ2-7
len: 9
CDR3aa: AIQTGDEQY

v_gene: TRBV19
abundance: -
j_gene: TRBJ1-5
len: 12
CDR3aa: ASSWTGNNQPQH